Following are 7 T cell receptor beta chains from one sample sequenced in a study of early T cells in non-severe SARS-CoV-2 infection. TCRdb used MiXCR to reprocess the 5' RACE reads, holding one entry per CDR3 protein. There are roughly 110,000 distinct CDR3 sequences in the sample; around 10% occur only once, and roughly 8% lies in the top ten. Sequenced: whole blood. These receptors were obtained from an adult who was a healthcare worker with PCR-confirmed SARS-CoV-2 infection or an uninfected control (not recorded which).

Details on this clonotype: A much bigger clone sits one base away, suggesting this may be a read error. The V gene is TRBV19, the J gene TRBJ1-5, with D perhaps matching TRBD1 (6 bases). V lost 2 bases to trimming and J lost 4 bases, with 12 bases between them. The V gene's germline CDR1 is LNHDA and CDR2 SQIVND (reference sequence). The CDR3 extends over 15 amino acids. The CDR3 region has the DNA TGTGCCAGTAGTATAATGAGACAGGCGAATCAGCCCCAGCATTTT. Protein: CASSIMRQANQPQHF.

The rearrangement joins TRBV10-3 to TRBJ2-7; 10 nucleotides match TRBD2. Per germline, CDR1 ENHRY and CDR2 SYGVKD. CDR3 length: 18 amino acids. Trimming took 4 bases from V and 5 from J; bases not matched to a gene: 17. The CDR3 DNA follows: TGTGCCATCAGTGGGAAGAAACGACCTAGCGGGAGAATCGACGAGCAGTACTTC. Translated: CAISGKKRPSGRIDEQYF.

As concerns this clonotype: This may be a read error: a much more frequent sequence differs by one nucleotide. The rearrangement uses TRBV10-3 and TRBJ1-4; D gene unclear. Germline V gives CDR1 ENHRY, CDR2 SYGVKD. Trimming removed 1 base at V and 7 bases at J, with 10 bases between. The CDR3 spans 14 residues. The CDR3 bases are TGTGCCATCAGTGAGTTGGTGCGCGTTGAAAAACTGTTTTTT. It encodes CAISELVRVEKLFF.

This clonotype has ten or more counts. The rearrangement uses TRBV5-1 and TRBJ2-2, with 10 bases identical to TRBD2. Germline CDR1 SGHRS, CDR2 YFSETQ. Trimming took 2 bases from V and 6 from J; bases not matched to a gene: 1. The CDR3 has 14 amino acids. The CDR3 sequence is CASSLSGRAGELFF. For the CDR3, the DNA is TGCGCCAGCAGCTTAAGCGGGAGGGCCGGGGAGCTGTTTTTT.

The genes are TRBV7-2 and TRBJ2-1; D possibly corresponds to TRBD2 (6 bases). Germline lookup yields CDR1 SGHTA and CDR2 FQGNSA. The CDR3 totals 16 residues. Deletions cut 1 base from V and 8 bases from J, with 18 bases between. CDR3 bases: TGTGCCAGCAGCTTAGTTGCGGGACTGAGCGTCGATGAGCAGTTCTTC. It encodes CASSLVAGLSVDEQFF.

The sample holds many counts of this clonotype. J is TRBJ2-3 and V is TRBV14; perhaps TRBD2 as D (6 bases). V was shortened by 2 bases and J by 6 bases, with 12 bases between the two germline ends. This CDR3 has 14 amino acids. CDR1 and CDR2 from the germline V gene are SGHDN and FVKESK. CDR3 DNA: TGTGCCAGCAGCCAACACCGGGACTCCGATACGCAGTATTTT. Translation gives CASSQHRDSDTQYF.

Many counts were recorded for this clonotype. The chain uses TRBV9 and TRBJ2-3; D unresolved. V was clipped by 0 bases and J by 5 bases, with 10 bases between them. The germline V gene encodes CDR1 SGDLS and CDR2 YYNGEE. The CDR3 extends over 14 amino acids. Here the CDR3 reads CASSVDVMVDTQYF. The CDR3 DNA sequence: TGTGCCAGCAGCGTAGACGTGATGGTAGATACGCAGTATTTT.